The TCR beta chain described here comes from a study of cytomegalovirus exposure and HLA in healthy donors. Study-wide points: Later work found most CMV-associated TCR beta chains apparently HLA-restricted. There was a cluster of highly shared sequence variants that was likely a sequencing artifact.

PCR amplification relied on 60 Vbeta primers (plus 13 Jbeta primers). This table comes from immunoSEQ multiplex PCR, and its TCRdb copy is limited to in-frame clones, with some not included. The sample includes about 150,000 clones, over 60% of them seen just once. Details on this clone: Its antigen is undetermined.

This CDR3 comprises 14 residues. Germline assignment: CDR1 MNHEY and CDR2 SVGAGI. Trimming took 4 bases from V and 5 from J; bases not matched to a gene: 5. The sequence derives from a woman under 30 in good health and CMV-seronegative. The V and J genes are TRBV6-5 and TRBJ1-5; TRBD1 agrees at 7 bases. Material: PBMCs. The DNA of the CDR3 is TGTGCCAGCAGTTTTCGGACAGGAGATCAGCCCCAGCATTTT. It yields the protein CASSFRTGDQPQHF.